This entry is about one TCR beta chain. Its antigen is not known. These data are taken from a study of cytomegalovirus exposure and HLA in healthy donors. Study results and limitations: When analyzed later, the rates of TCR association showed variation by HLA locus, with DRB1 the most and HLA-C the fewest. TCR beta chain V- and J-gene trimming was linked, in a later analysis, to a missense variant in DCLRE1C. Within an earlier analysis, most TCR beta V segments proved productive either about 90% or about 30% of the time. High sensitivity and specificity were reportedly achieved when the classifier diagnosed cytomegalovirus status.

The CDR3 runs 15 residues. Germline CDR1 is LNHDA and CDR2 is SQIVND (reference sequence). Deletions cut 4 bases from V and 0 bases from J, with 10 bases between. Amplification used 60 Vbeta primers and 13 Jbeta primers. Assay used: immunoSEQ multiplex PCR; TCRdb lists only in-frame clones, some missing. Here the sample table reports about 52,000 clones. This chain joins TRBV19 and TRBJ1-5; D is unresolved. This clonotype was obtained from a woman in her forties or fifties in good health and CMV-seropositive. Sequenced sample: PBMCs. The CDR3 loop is CASSTVSISNQPQHF. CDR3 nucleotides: TGTGCCAGTAGTACCGTTAGCATTAGCAATCAGCCCCAGCATTTT.